The rows below give T cell receptor beta chains drawn from one sample of a study of vaccination effects on CD4 cells after COVID-19. The repertoire was sequenced with immunoSEQ multiplex PCR; TCRdb's copy has only in-frame clones and lacks some. The table has more than 20,000 clones, over 60% seen once. The antigens of these receptors remain unknown. Sequenced here: CD4+ T cells from PBMCs cultured with SARS-CoV-2 spike peptides, sampled after COVID-19 vaccination. These receptors all come from a human donor who received a COVID-19 vaccine. Some clones in this sample may be carry-over from other donors' samples. The CDR3 runs from the conserved cysteine through the conserved F or W. The D gene is left open where the match is weak. Only part of the rows carry a size: once, few, many, or a class if the clone is expanded.

j_gene: TRBJ2-1; v_gene: TRBV7-3; d_gene: NA; abundance: NA; CDR3aa: CASSLSRLTYNEQFF; CDR3nt: TGTGCCAGCAGCTTAAGTCGCCTAACCTACAATGAGCAGTTCTTC
j_gene: TRBJ1-3; v_gene: TRBV9; d_gene: TRBD1; abundance: NA; CDR3aa: CASSVVDRGRSGNTIYF; CDR3nt: TGTGCCAGCAGCGTAGTGGACAGGGGGCGATCTGGAAACACCATATATTTT
j_gene: TRBJ2-5; v_gene: TRBV2; d_gene: TRBD2; abundance: NA; CDR3aa: CASSRGLGETQYF; CDR3nt: TGTGCCAGCAGTCGGGGACTAGGAGAGACCCAGTACTTC
j_gene: TRBJ1-6; v_gene: TRBV6-2/TRBV6-3; d_gene: NA; abundance: NA; CDR3aa: CASSYSTPGTAYSPLHF; CDR3nt: TGTGCCAGCAGTTACTCGACCCCCGGGACCGCCTATTCACCCCTCCACTTT
j_gene: TRBJ2-5; v_gene: TRBV19; d_gene: NA; abundance: NA; CDR3aa: CASSIGGRVSGETQYF; CDR3nt: TGTGCCAGTAGTATCGGGGGTAGGGTATCGGGAGAGACCCAGTACTTC
j_gene: TRBJ2-2; v_gene: TRBV4-1; d_gene: TRBD2; abundance: NA; CDR3aa: CASSQGGLAVRNTGELFF; CDR3nt: TGCGCCAGCAGCCAGGGTGGACTAGCGGTTAGGAACACCGGGGAGCTGTTTTTT
j_gene: TRBJ1-1; v_gene: TRBV6-2/TRBV6-3; d_gene: NA; abundance: NA; CDR3aa: CASSYPKLTRVNTEAFF; CDR3nt: TGTGCCAGCAGTTACCCTAAACTCACCCGGGTGAACACTGAAGCTTTCTTT
j_gene: TRBJ1-6; v_gene: TRBV2; d_gene: NA; abundance: NA; CDR3aa: CASERTNSPLHF; CDR3nt: TGTGCCAGTGAACGGACGAATTCACCCCTCCACTTT
j_gene: TRBJ1-3; v_gene: TRBV27; d_gene: NA; abundance: NA; CDR3aa: CASSLKPLSGNTIYF; CDR3nt: TGTGCCAGCAGTTTAAAGCCCCTCTCTGGAAACACCATATATTTT
j_gene: TRBJ2-3; v_gene: TRBV5-1; d_gene: NA; abundance: NA; CDR3aa: CASSLAGEDTQYF; CDR3nt: TGCGCCAGCAGCTTGGCTGGTGAAGATACGCAGTATTTT
j_gene: TRBJ2-1; v_gene: TRBV10-1; d_gene: NA; abundance: NA; CDR3aa: CASSVSRGNEQFF; CDR3nt: TGCGCCAGCAGTGTATCCAGGGGCAATGAGCAGTTCTTC
j_gene: TRBJ2-1; v_gene: TRBV24-1; d_gene: NA; abundance: NA; CDR3aa: CATSDRTVSSYNEQFF; CDR3nt: TGTGCCACCAGTGACCGGACGGTAAGCTCCTACAATGAGCAGTTCTTC
j_gene: TRBJ1-3; v_gene: TRBV12-5; d_gene: NA; abundance: NA; CDR3aa: CASASSGGESSGNTIYF; CDR3nt: TGTGCTAGTGCCTCCTCTGGGGGGGAGAGCTCTGGAAACACCATATATTTT
j_gene: TRBJ2-3; v_gene: TRBV18; d_gene: TRBD1; abundance: NA; CDR3aa: CASSPDRLRTDTQYF; CDR3nt: TGTGCCAGCTCACCGGACAGGTTGCGGACAGATACGCAGTATTTT
j_gene: TRBJ2-3; v_gene: TRBV19; d_gene: NA; abundance: NA; CDR3aa: CASSAGSYGTQYF; CDR3nt: TGTGCCAGTAGTGCCGGGAGTTATGGTACGCAGTATTTT
j_gene: TRBJ2-3; v_gene: TRBV29-1; d_gene: TRBD2; abundance: NA; CDR3aa: CSVWRTSGGRADTQYF; CDR3nt: TGCAGCGTGTGGAGGACTAGCGGGGGGCGGGCAGATACGCAGTATTTT
j_gene: TRBJ2-5; v_gene: TRBV9; d_gene: NA; abundance: NA; CDR3aa: CASSISSQETQYF; CDR3nt: TGTGCCAGCAGCATTAGCAGCCAAGAGACCCAGTACTTC
j_gene: TRBJ2-4; v_gene: TRBV11-2; d_gene: NA; abundance: NA; CDR3aa: CASSLVASNIQYF; CDR3nt: TGTGCCAGCAGCTTAGTGGCGTCAAACATTCAGTACTTC
j_gene: TRBJ1-2; v_gene: TRBV7-9; d_gene: NA; abundance: NA; CDR3aa: CASSYSETYGYTF; CDR3nt: TGTGCCAGCAGCTACAGCGAAACCTATGGCTACACCTTC
j_gene: TRBJ2-2; v_gene: TRBV7-3; d_gene: NA; abundance: few; CDR3aa: CASSFSAGELFF; CDR3nt: TGTGCCAGCAGCTTCAGTGCGGGGGAGCTGTTTTTT